The rows below give T cell receptor beta chains drawn from one sample of a study of human T cells and chemical hapten exposure. TCRdb re-called the RACE reads through MiXCR, storing one row per CDR3 protein. The table shows around 120,000 distinct CDR3 sequences, with about 12% occurring only once. The sample in question was whole blood, obtained in connection with sensitization to the hapten diphenylcyclopropenone (DPC). These TCRs come from a woman in her forties or fifties with alopecia areata. Some clones in this sample may be carry-over from other donors' samples. Both conserved end residues are part of each CDR3. Fields, in order: clone size, D gene, J gene, V gene, CDR3 DNA, CDR3 protein. D genes are given only for firm matches. The listing skips clone size in some rows; elsewhere it reads once, few, many or a size class.

abundance: .; d_gene: TRBD1; j_gene: TRBJ2-5; v_gene: TRBV5-5; CDR3nt: TGTGCCAGCAGCTTGTTCGGGCAGGGGGCAGGAGAGACCCAGTACTTC; CDR3aa: CASSLFGQGAGETQYF
abundance: .; d_gene: .; j_gene: TRBJ2-1; v_gene: TRBV28; CDR3nt: TGTGCCAGCAGTTCCCTCCGCCCAGGGACCTACAATGAGCAGTTCTTC; CDR3aa: CASSSLRPGTYNEQFF
abundance: .; d_gene: .; j_gene: TRBJ1-6; v_gene: TRBV11-2; CDR3nt: TGTGCCAGCAGCCCTACAGGTTCCTATAATTCACCCCTCCACTTT; CDR3aa: CASSPTGSYNSPLHF
abundance: many; d_gene: TRBD1; j_gene: TRBJ2-7; v_gene: TRBV29-1; CDR3nt: TGCAGCGTTGAAGGGGACAGATACGAGCAGTACTTC; CDR3aa: CSVEGDRYEQYF
abundance: .; d_gene: .; j_gene: TRBJ1-5; v_gene: TRBV2; CDR3nt: TGTGCCAGCACCAGGGGAGAGGATCAGCCCCAGCATTTT; CDR3aa: CASTRGEDQPQHF
abundance: many; d_gene: .; j_gene: TRBJ2-7; v_gene: TRBV19; CDR3nt: TGTGCCAGTAGTATGGGCCACTCCTACGAGCAGTACTTC; CDR3aa: CASSMGHSYEQYF
abundance: .; d_gene: .; j_gene: TRBJ2-2; v_gene: TRBV7-2; CDR3nt: TGTGCCAGCAGCTTACAAGGGGCGGTCGGGGAGCTGTTTTTT; CDR3aa: CASSLQGAVGELFF
abundance: .; d_gene: .; j_gene: TRBJ1-1; v_gene: TRBV7-2; CDR3nt: TGTGCCAGCAGCTTGGGGGGAGCGGACACTGAAGCTTTCTTT; CDR3aa: CASSLGGADTEAFF
abundance: few; d_gene: .; j_gene: TRBJ1-5; v_gene: TRBV6-2/TRBV6-3; CDR3nt: TGTGCCAGCACCAAGGGCCGATATAGCAATCAGCCCCAGCATTTT; CDR3aa: CASTKGRYSNQPQHF
abundance: .; d_gene: .; j_gene: TRBJ1-5; v_gene: TRBV4-3; CDR3nt: TGCGCCAGCAGCCAAGCAAGGAATCAGCCCCAGCATTTT; CDR3aa: CASSQARNQPQHF
abundance: .; d_gene: .; j_gene: TRBJ1-5; v_gene: TRBV15; CDR3nt: TGTGCCACCAGCAGAGATCCCCGGGTTAGGTATAATCAGCCCCAGCATTTT; CDR3aa: CATSRDPRVRYNQPQHF
abundance: .; d_gene: .; j_gene: TRBJ2-1; v_gene: TRBV7-9; CDR3nt: TGTGCCAGCAGCTTTTATACTGCCAGGAAGAATGAGCAGTTCTTC; CDR3aa: CASSFYTARKNEQFF
abundance: .; d_gene: .; j_gene: TRBJ1-4; v_gene: TRBV7-8; CDR3nt: TGTGCCAGCAGCTCCCGGGCCAGAGTTAGTACAACTAATGAAAAACTGTTTTTT; CDR3aa: CASSSRARVSTTNEKLFF
abundance: many; d_gene: .; j_gene: TRBJ1-1; v_gene: TRBV7-2; CDR3nt: TGTGCCAGCAGCTTAGTAACAAACACTGAAGCTTTCTTT; CDR3aa: CASSLVTNTEAFF
abundance: many; d_gene: TRBD2; j_gene: TRBJ2-2; v_gene: TRBV25-1; CDR3nt: TGTGCCAGCAGAGGACTAGCGGCGAACACCGGGGAGCTGTTTTTT; CDR3aa: CASRGLAANTGELFF
abundance: few; d_gene: TRBD1; j_gene: TRBJ2-2; v_gene: TRBV25-1; CDR3nt: TGTGCCAGCAGTACCCGACAGGGGAACACCGGGGAGCTGTTTTTT; CDR3aa: CASSTRQGNTGELFF
abundance: few; d_gene: .; j_gene: TRBJ2-7; v_gene: TRBV28; CDR3nt: TGTGGGGTGGCAGCGCAAACCTACGAGCAGTACTTC; CDR3aa: CGVAAQTYEQYF
abundance: many; d_gene: TRBD1; j_gene: TRBJ1-2; v_gene: TRBV5-1; CDR3nt: TGCGCCAGCAGCCCGGGACCGGGACAGGGTAGGGGCTACACCTTC; CDR3aa: CASSPGPGQGRGYTF
abundance: many; d_gene: TRBD1; j_gene: TRBJ1-3; v_gene: TRBV18; CDR3nt: TGTGCCAGCTCACCACAGGGGACAGAAGTCTCTGGAAACACCATATATTTT; CDR3aa: CASSPQGTEVSGNTIYF
abundance: .; d_gene: .; j_gene: TRBJ2-3; v_gene: TRBV12-3/TRBV12-4; CDR3nt: TGTGCCAGCAGTTCCGGGACGGTGAACACAGATACGCAGTATTTT; CDR3aa: CASSSGTVNTDTQYF
abundance: many; d_gene: .; j_gene: TRBJ2-3; v_gene: TRBV24-1; CDR3nt: TGTGCCACCAGTGATTTGGAACTAGGGAGTAAAGGTGGTACGCAGTATTTT; CDR3aa: CATSDLELGSKGGTQYF
abundance: .; d_gene: .; j_gene: TRBJ2-1; v_gene: TRBV12-3/TRBV12-4; CDR3nt: TGTGCCAGCAGCTGGGGGACTTTCGATGAGCAGTTCTTC; CDR3aa: CASSWGTFDEQFF
abundance: .; d_gene: TRBD1; j_gene: TRBJ2-5; v_gene: TRBV7-2; CDR3nt: TGTGCCAGCAGGATACGGACAGGGGGCTTCCAAGAGACCCAGTACTTC; CDR3aa: CASRIRTGGFQETQYF
abundance: many; d_gene: TRBD1; j_gene: TRBJ1-1; v_gene: TRBV11-2; CDR3nt: TGTGCCAGCAGCCCGAGACAGGGGGTTTCCACTGAAGCTTTCTTT; CDR3aa: CASSPRQGVSTEAFF
abundance: many; d_gene: .; j_gene: TRBJ1-1; v_gene: TRBV20-1; CDR3nt: TGCAGTGCTAGGGGTGCGGGGCCGAACACTGAAGCTTTCTTT; CDR3aa: CSARGAGPNTEAFF
abundance: .; d_gene: .; j_gene: TRBJ2-5; v_gene: TRBV29-1; CDR3nt: TGCAGCGTTGACTCCGCATCAGGCGGGACCCAGTACTTC; CDR3aa: CSVDSASGGTQYF
abundance: many; d_gene: TRBD2; j_gene: TRBJ2-1; v_gene: TRBV27; CDR3nt: TGTGCCAGCAGTCCGGGACTAGCGTTCTACAATGAGCAGTTCTTC; CDR3aa: CASSPGLAFYNEQFF
abundance: few; d_gene: TRBD2; j_gene: TRBJ2-1; v_gene: TRBV11-2; CDR3nt: TGTGCCAGCAGGCTAACCGGGACTAGCGGGATCAATGAGCAGTTCTTC; CDR3aa: CASRLTGTSGINEQFF
abundance: .; d_gene: TRBD1; j_gene: TRBJ1-2; v_gene: TRBV28; CDR3nt: TGTGCCAGCAGTTTTAGGGACAGGGGGCGAAACCCAGACTATGGCTACACCTTC; CDR3aa: CASSFRDRGRNPDYGYTF
abundance: few; d_gene: .; j_gene: TRBJ1-1; v_gene: TRBV7-9; CDR3nt: TGTGCCAGCAGCTTAAGCCAGGGGCGCGGTGGGACTGAAGCTTTCTTT; CDR3aa: CASSLSQGRGGTEAFF
abundance: many; d_gene: TRBD1; j_gene: TRBJ1-6; v_gene: TRBV18; CDR3nt: TGTGCCAGCTCACGGACAGGGACCTTCTATAATTCACCCCTCCACTTT; CDR3aa: CASSRTGTFYNSPLHF
abundance: few; d_gene: TRBD1; j_gene: TRBJ1-6; v_gene: TRBV27; CDR3nt: TGTGCCAGCAGTTCGCCGGGACAGGGGTACAATTCACCCCTCCACTTT; CDR3aa: CASSSPGQGYNSPLHF
abundance: many; d_gene: .; j_gene: TRBJ1-5; v_gene: TRBV2; CDR3nt: TGTGCCAGCAGATCACCCTGGGGCAATCAGCCCCAGCATTTT; CDR3aa: CASRSPWGNQPQHF
abundance: .; d_gene: .; j_gene: TRBJ2-7; v_gene: TRBV28; CDR3nt: TGTGCCATCACAAATCCCAGACCGGGCGAGCAGTACTTC; CDR3aa: CAITNPRPGEQYF
abundance: many; d_gene: .; j_gene: TRBJ2-1; v_gene: TRBV11-2; CDR3nt: TGTGCCAGCAGTCGGAATCGCAATGAGCAGTTCTTC; CDR3aa: CASSRNRNEQFF
abundance: many; d_gene: .; j_gene: TRBJ1-6; v_gene: TRBV6-4; CDR3nt: TGTGCCAGCAGTGACTCCTCAGGGACACCCCTCCACTTT; CDR3aa: CASSDSSGTPLHF
abundance: .; d_gene: .; j_gene: TRBJ2-7; v_gene: TRBV29-1; CDR3nt: TGCAGCGTGGGGGGCGCGGGTTTCTACGAGCAGTACTTC; CDR3aa: CSVGGAGFYEQYF
abundance: .; d_gene: .; j_gene: TRBJ1-6; v_gene: TRBV5-1; CDR3nt: TGCGCCAGCAGCTGGGCGAATTACAAATCGGAAAATTCACCCCTCCACTTT; CDR3aa: CASSWANYKSENSPLHF
abundance: many; d_gene: TRBD2; j_gene: TRBJ2-5; v_gene: TRBV5-4; CDR3nt: TGTGCCAGCAGCCGGGCGGGACTAGCAACAGGAGGAGAGACCCAGTACTTC; CDR3aa: CASSRAGLATGGETQYF
abundance: .; d_gene: .; j_gene: TRBJ2-2; v_gene: TRBV5-1; CDR3nt: TGCGCCAGCAGCTTGCTGCGTATCGAGACCGGGGAGCTGTTTTTT; CDR3aa: CASSLLRIETGELFF
abundance: few; d_gene: TRBD1; j_gene: TRBJ2-5; v_gene: TRBV3-1; CDR3nt: TGTGCCAGCAGCCGAAGGACAGGCGAAGAGACCCAGTACTTC; CDR3aa: CASSRRTGEETQYF
abundance: .; d_gene: .; j_gene: TRBJ1-1; v_gene: TRBV19; CDR3nt: TGTGCCAGTAGTAGGTCAGGGTACACTGAAGCTTTCTTT; CDR3aa: CASSRSGYTEAFF
abundance: few; d_gene: .; j_gene: TRBJ1-1; v_gene: TRBV18; CDR3nt: TGTGCCAGCTCACCACCGCGGGGGTCGAACACTGAAGCTTTCTTT; CDR3aa: CASSPPRGSNTEAFF
abundance: .; d_gene: .; j_gene: TRBJ2-1; v_gene: TRBV6-2/TRBV6-3; CDR3nt: TGTGCCAGCAGTTATTTCCTGGACAGATACAATGAGCAGTTCTTC; CDR3aa: CASSYFLDRYNEQFF